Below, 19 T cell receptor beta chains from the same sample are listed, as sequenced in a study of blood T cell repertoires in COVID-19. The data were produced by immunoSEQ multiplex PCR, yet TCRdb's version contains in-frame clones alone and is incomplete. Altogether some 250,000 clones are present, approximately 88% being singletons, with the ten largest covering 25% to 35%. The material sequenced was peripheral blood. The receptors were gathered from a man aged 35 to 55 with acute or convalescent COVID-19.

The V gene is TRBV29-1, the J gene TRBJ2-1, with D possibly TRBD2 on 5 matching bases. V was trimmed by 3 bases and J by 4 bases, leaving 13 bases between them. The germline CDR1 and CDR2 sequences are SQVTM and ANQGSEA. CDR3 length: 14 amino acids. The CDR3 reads CSVDRSGLYNEQFF. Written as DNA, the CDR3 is TGCAGCGTTGACAGGAGCGGCCTTTACAATGAGCAGTTCTTC.

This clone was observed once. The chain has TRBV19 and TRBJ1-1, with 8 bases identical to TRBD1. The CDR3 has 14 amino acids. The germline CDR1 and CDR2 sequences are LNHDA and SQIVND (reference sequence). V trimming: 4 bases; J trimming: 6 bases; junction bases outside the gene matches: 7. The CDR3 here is CASSKGQGHAEAFF. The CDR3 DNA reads TGTGCCAGTAGTAAAGGACAGGGCCACGCTGAAGCTTTCTTT.

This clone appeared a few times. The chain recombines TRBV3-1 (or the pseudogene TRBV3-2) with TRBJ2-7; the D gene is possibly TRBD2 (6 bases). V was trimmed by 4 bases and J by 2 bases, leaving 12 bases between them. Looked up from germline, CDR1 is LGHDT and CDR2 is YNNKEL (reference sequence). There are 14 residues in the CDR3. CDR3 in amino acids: CASSRGVGPYEQYF. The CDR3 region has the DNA TGTGCCAGCAGCCGCGGGGTAGGACCCTACGAGCAGTACTTC.

This CDR3 is CASSYSRGGELFF. CDR3 DNA: TGTGCCAGCAGTTACTCTCGGGGAGGGGAGCTGTTTTTT. The rearrangement links TRBV6-5 to TRBJ2-2; TRBD2 is a possible D gene (5 bases). The CDR3 has 13 amino acids. The germline gives CDR1 MNHEY, CDR2 SVGAGI. The V end was cut by 0 bases, the J end by 8 bases, with 7 bases between.

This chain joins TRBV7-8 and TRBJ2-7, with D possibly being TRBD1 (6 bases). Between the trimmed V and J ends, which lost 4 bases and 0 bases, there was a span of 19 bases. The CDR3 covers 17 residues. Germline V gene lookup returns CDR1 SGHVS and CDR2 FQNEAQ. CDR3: CASSSLRGPDSSYEQYF. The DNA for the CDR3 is TGTGCCAGCAGCTCCCTTCGCGGACCGGACAGCTCCTACGAGCAGTACTTC. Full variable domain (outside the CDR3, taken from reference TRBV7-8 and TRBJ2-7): GAGVSQSPRYKVAKRGQDVALRCDPISGHVSLFWYQQALGQGPEFLTYFQNEAQLDKSGLPSDRFFAERPEGSVSTLKIQRTQQEDSAVYLCASSSLRGPDSSYEQYFGPGTRLTVT.

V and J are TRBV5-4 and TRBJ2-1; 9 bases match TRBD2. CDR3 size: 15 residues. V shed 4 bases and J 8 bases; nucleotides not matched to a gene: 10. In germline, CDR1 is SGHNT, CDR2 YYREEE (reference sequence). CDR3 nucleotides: TGTGCCAGCAGCCCCCAAGGACTAGCGAGTGATGAGCAGTTCTTC. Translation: CASSPQGLASDEQFF.

The CDR3 region is CASSLDWGPAETQYF. In nucleotides, the CDR3 is TGTGCCAGCAGCTTAGATTGGGGGCCGGCAGAGACCCAGTACTTC. The chain is built from TRBV11-2 and TRBJ2-5; D is perhaps TRBD1 (6 bases). The V end lost 0 bases, the J end lost 4 bases, and 12 bases lay between the germline ends. CDR1 SGHAT and CDR2 FQNNGV come from the germline V gene. This CDR3 has 15 residues.

CDR3 nucleotides: TGTGCCAGCAGCCAAACCCGCCCGGCGGCACAAGAGACCCAGTACTTC. Encoded protein: CASSQTRPAAQETQYF. The rearrangement uses TRBV3-1 (or the pseudogene TRBV3-2) and TRBJ2-5; D unresolved. The germline V and J ends were trimmed by 2 bases and 2 bases, with 15 bases remaining between them. This CDR3 is built from 16 residues. CDR1 and CDR2 from the germline V gene are LGHDT and YNNKEL (reference sequence).

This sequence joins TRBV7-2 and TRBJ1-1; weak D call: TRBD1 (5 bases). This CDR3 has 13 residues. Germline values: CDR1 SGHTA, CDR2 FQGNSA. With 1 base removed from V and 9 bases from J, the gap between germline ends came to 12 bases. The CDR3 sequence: CASSLGGHHKAFF. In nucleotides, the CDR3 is TGTGCCAGCAGCTTAGGGGGCCACCATAAAGCTTTCTTT.

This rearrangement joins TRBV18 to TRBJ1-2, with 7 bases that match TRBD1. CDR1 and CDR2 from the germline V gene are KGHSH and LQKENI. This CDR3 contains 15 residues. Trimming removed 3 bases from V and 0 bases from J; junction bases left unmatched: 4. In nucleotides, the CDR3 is TGTGCCAGCTCACCTTTAGGACAGGCTAACTATGGCTACACCTTC. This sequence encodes CASSPLGQANYGYTF.

This CDR3 is CASSISQGGKYF. CDR3 nucleotide sequence: TGTGCCAGTAGTATTTCCCAGGGAGGAAAGTACTTC. The chain couples TRBV19 to TRBJ2-7; D might be TRBD2 (6 bases). Per germline, CDR1 LNHDA and CDR2 SQIVND (reference sequence). The CDR3 contains 12 residues. Trimming took 3 bases from V and 11 from J, leaving 14 bases between them.

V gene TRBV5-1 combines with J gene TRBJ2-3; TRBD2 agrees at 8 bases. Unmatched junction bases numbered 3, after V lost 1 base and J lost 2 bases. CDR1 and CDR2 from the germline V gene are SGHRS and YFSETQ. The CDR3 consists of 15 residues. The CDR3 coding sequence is TGCGCCAGCAGCTTGACTAGCGGAAACACAGATACGCAGTATTTT. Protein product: CASSLTSGNTDTQYF.

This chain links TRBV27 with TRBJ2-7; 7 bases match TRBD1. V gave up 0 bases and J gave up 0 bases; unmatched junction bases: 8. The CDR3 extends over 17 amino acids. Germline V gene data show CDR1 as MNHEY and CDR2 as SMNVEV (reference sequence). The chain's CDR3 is CASSLSRIGQDSYEQYF. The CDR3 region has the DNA TGTGCCAGCAGTTTATCGAGAATCGGACAGGACTCCTACGAGCAGTACTTC.

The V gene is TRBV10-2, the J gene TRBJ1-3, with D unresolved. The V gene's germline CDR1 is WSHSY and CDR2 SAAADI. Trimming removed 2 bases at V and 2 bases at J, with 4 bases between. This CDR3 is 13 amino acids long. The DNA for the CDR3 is TGCGCCAGCAGTGAGCAGGCTGGAAACACCATATATTTT. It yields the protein CASSEQAGNTIYF.

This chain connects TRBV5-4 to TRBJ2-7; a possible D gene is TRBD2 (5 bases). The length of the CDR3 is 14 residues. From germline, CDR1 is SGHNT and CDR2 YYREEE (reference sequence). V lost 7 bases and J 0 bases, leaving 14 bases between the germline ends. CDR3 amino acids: CASRSPADSYEQYF. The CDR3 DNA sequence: TGTGCCAGCCGTTCTCCAGCGGACTCCTACGAGCAGTACTTC.

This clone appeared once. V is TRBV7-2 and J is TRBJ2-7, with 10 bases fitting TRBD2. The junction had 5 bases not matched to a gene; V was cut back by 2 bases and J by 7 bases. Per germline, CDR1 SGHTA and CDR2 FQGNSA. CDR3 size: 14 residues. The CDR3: CASSLISGRREQYF. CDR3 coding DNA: TGTGCCAGCAGCTTAATTAGCGGGAGGCGTGAGCAGTACTTC. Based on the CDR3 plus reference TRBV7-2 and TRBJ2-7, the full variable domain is GAGVSQSPSNKVTEKGKDVELRCDPISGHTALYWYRQSLGQGLEFLIYFQGNSAPDKSGLPSDRFSAERTGGSVSTLTIQRTQQEDSAVYLCASSLISGRREQYFGPGTRLTVT.

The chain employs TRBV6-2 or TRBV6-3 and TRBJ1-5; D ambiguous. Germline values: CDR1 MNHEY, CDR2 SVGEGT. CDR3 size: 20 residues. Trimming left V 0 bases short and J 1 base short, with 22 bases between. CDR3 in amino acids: CASSYSNLQALPGSNQPQHF. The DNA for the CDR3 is TGTGCCAGCAGTTACTCGAATCTTCAGGCCCTCCCAGGAAGCAATCAGCCCCAGCATTTT.

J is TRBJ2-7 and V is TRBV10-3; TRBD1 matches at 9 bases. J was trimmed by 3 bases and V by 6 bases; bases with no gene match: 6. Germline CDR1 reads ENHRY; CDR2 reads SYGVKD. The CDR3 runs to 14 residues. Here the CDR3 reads CAIRPGQGLYEQYF. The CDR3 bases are TGTGCCATCAGACCGGGACAGGGACTCTACGAGCAGTACTTC.

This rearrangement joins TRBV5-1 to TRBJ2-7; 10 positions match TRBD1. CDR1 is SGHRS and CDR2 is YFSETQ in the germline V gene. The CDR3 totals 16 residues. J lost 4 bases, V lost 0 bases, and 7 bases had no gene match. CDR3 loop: CASSLAPRDRGYEQYF. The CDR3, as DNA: TGCGCCAGCAGCTTGGCCCCCCGGGACAGGGGTTACGAGCAGTACTTC.